The 19 T cell receptor beta chains in this list originate from one sample, sequenced in a study of neurological immune-mediated disorders. TCRdb itself ran the 5' RACE reads through MiXCR, one entry per CDR3 protein. The sample yields under 45,000 distinct CDR3 sequences, roughly 2.5% seen once. Material for sequencing was PBMCs. These receptor sequences come from a man between 45 and 60 years old with multiple sclerosis.

This clonotype was found many times. The J gene is TRBJ1-2, the V gene TRBV5-1; D unclear. This CDR3 region has 15 residues. Trimming cost V 4 bases and J 4 bases, with 17 bases left between them. The germline gives CDR1 SGHRS, CDR2 YFSETQ. The CDR3 loop is CASSPGPGEGYGYTF. The DNA for the CDR3 is TGCGCCAGCAGCCCTGGCCCCGGGGAGGGCTATGGCTACACCTTC.

This clonotype was counted only a few times. At one boundary the junction diverges from the germline segment, which might be a read error. CDR3 DNA: TGCAGTGCTAGCCTGGGCCCTGAAAGTTCCAATCAGCCCCAGAATTTT. Its translation: CSASLGPESSNQPQNF. The J gene is TRBJ1-5, the V gene TRBV20-1; D gene ambiguous. This CDR3 region has 16 residues. Germline V gene sequence: CDR1 DFQATT, CDR2 SNEGSKA (reference sequence).

This clonotype was found many times. Sequence at one end of the junction differs from germline and may be a read error. The CDR3 DNA follows: TGTGCCTGGAGTCGATTTAACGGCAATCAGCCCCAGAATTTT. Encoded protein: CAWSRFNGNQPQNF. This chain joins TRBV30 and TRBJ1-5; D gene ambiguous. The CDR3 sequence is 14 residues long. The germline V gene encodes CDR1 GTSNPN and CDR2 SVGIG (reference sequence). The full variable domain, completed using reference TRBV30 and TRBJ1-5, is SQTIHQWPATLVQPVGSPLSLECTVEGTSNPNLYWYRQAAGRGLQLLFYSVGIGQISSEVPQNLSASRPQDRQFILSSKKLLLSDSGFYLCAWSRFNGNQPQNFGDGTRLSIL.

This clonotype was counted at least ten times. This rearrangement joins TRBV13 to TRBJ1-2, with 8 nucleotides matching TRBD1. CDR3 size: 15 residues. Trimming took 5 bases from V and 4 from J; bases not matched to a gene: 9. The germline CDR1 and CDR2 sequences are PRHDT and FYEKMQ (reference sequence). CDR3 DNA sequence: TGTGCCAGCAGCCCTCCGGGACAGGCGATCTATGGCTACACCTTC. This codes for CASSPPGQAIYGYTF.

This clonotype occurred many times. The chain carries TRBV7-8 and TRBJ2-5; TRBD2 matches 9 bases. Losses at the gene ends were 3 bases for V and 3 bases for J; bases not matched to a gene: 8. CDR1 is SGHVS, CDR2 FQNEAQ, per germline. The CDR3 covers 16 residues. CDR3 in amino acids: CASSFPPSGVEETQYF. The CDR3 DNA is TGTGCCAGCAGCTTCCCGCCTAGCGGGGTAGAAGAGACCCAGTACTTC.

This clonotype appeared a few times. This sequence joins TRBV12-3 or TRBV12-4 and TRBJ1-1; TRBD1 is a possible D gene (6 bases). The CDR3 extends over 14 amino acids. V gave up 7 bases and J gave up 0 bases, with 12 bases separating them. CDR3 loop: CASTKTGLNTEAFF. Here the CDR3 DNA reads TGTGCCAGCACCAAGACAGGACTGAACACTGAAGCTTTCTTT.

The table lists this clonotype with many counts. The gene calls are TRBV6-2 or TRBV6-3 and TRBJ2-5; perhaps TRBD1 as D (6 bases). The V end was cut by 3 bases, the J end by 4 bases, with 9 bases between. This CDR3 is 13 amino acids long. Germline loops: CDR1 MNHEY, CDR2 SVGEGT. DNA of the CDR3: TGTGCCAGCAGTTATCAGGGGCCAGAGACCCAGTACTTC. Amino acids: CASSYQGPETQYF.

This clonotype showed up many times. The rearrangement uses TRBV20-1 and TRBJ1-5; D might be TRBD1 (6 bases). V was cut by 3 bases and J by 3 bases, with 9 bases left in between. The CDR3 consists of 13 residues. CDR1 is DFQATT, CDR2 SNEGSKA, per germline (reference sequence). CDR3 nucleotide sequence: TGCAGTGCTAGGGGGACATACAATCAGCCCCAGCATTTT. It yields the protein CSARGTYNQPQHF.

This clonotype occurred many times. The chain couples TRBV6-5 to TRBJ2-7; 8 nucleotides align to TRBD1. Trimming removed 7 bases from V and 3 bases from J; junction bases left unmatched: 5. The CDR3 consists of 13 residues. Germline V lookup: CDR1 MNHEY, CDR2 SVGAGI. CDR3 residues: CASMRQGRYEQYF. For the CDR3, the DNA is TGTGCCAGCATGCGACAGGGGCGCTACGAGCAGTACTTC.

As for this clonotype: The junction differs from germline at one of its ends, possibly a read error. The J gene is TRBJ1-5, the V gene TRBV24-1, with unresolved D. The germline V gene encodes CDR1 KGHDR and CDR2 SFDVKD. The CDR3 covers 14 residues. DNA for the CDR3: TGTACCACCAGTGATTTGCGTAGCAATCAGCCCCAGAATTTT. Its translation: CTTSDLRSNQPQNF.

There are many counts of this clonotype. The gene calls are TRBV4-1 and TRBJ2-3; a possible D gene is TRBD2 (7 bases). Trimming cost V 0 bases and J 7 bases, with 17 bases left between them. Per germline, CDR1 MGHRA and CDR2 YSYEKL. The CDR3 covers 16 residues. The DNA for the CDR3 is TGCGCCAGCAGCCAAGATCGGGGGGCCGACTCATATACGCAGTATTTT. It codes for CASSQDRGADSYTQYF.

This clonotype was recorded many times. The junction departs from the called germline gene at one end, perhaps through a read error. The chain carries TRBV6-5 and TRBJ1-5; D is ambiguous. Germline values: CDR1 MNHEY, CDR2 SVGAGI. The CDR3 is 15 amino acids. CDR3 amino acids: CASSYSNSVWEAQNF. The CDR3 DNA sequence: TGTGCCAGCAGTTACTCGAATAGCGTCTGGGAGGCCCAGAATTTT.

This clonotype was detected ten times or more. The chain couples TRBV6-2 or TRBV6-3 to TRBJ1-5; TRBD1 might be the D (6 bases). The CDR3 runs 14 residues. The germline gives CDR1 MNHEY, CDR2 SVGEGT. The ends were cut back, 10 bases at V and 6 bases at J, with 19 bases in the middle. CDR3 residues: CATASGAMRQPQHF. For the CDR3, the DNA is TGTGCCACCGCTTCGGGGGCTATGCGTCAGCCCCAGCATTTT.

This clonotype has at least ten counts. The chain joins TRBV7-6 to TRBJ1-4; D not resolved. Germline V gene sequence: CDR1 SGHVS, CDR2 FNYEAQ. The CDR3 contains 15 residues. V was clipped by 2 bases and J by 5 bases, with 12 bases between them. CDR3 nucleotide sequence: TGTGCCAGCAGCTTAAACTCCGGGTCGAATGAAAAACTGTTTTTT. This codes for CASSLNSGSNEKLFF. Full variable domain (rest looked up from reference TRBV7-6 and TRBJ1-4): GAGVSQSPRYKVTKRGQDVALRCDPISGHVSLYWYRQALGQGPEFLTYFNYEAQQDKSGLPNDRFSAERPEGSISTLTIQRTEQRDSAMYRCASSLNSGSNEKLFFGSGTQLSVL.

This clonotype came up a few times. CDR3 loop: CASSPEGTSQPQHF. Here the CDR3 DNA reads TGTGCCAGCAGCCCGGAGGGTACCAGCCAGCCCCAGCATTTT. V gene TRBV6-2 or TRBV6-3 combines with J gene TRBJ1-5; D uncertain. The CDR3 extends over 14 amino acids. Trimming stripped 6 bases from V and 7 bases from J, with 16 bases between. Germline V gives CDR1 MNHEY, CDR2 SVGEGT.

This clonotype has at least ten counts. J is TRBJ1-2 and V is TRBV12-3 or TRBV12-4; 10 positions agree with TRBD1. This CDR3 region has 13 residues. The ends lost 6 bases at V and 7 bases at J; junction bases unmatched: 5. The CDR3 reads CASRSGQGIGYTF. CDR3 nucleotide sequence: TGTGCCAGCAGGTCGGGACAGGGGATTGGCTACACCTTC.

This clonotype was picked up many times. The chain uses TRBV10-3 and TRBJ2-7, with 9 positions matching TRBD1. Germline V gene data show CDR1 as ENHRY and CDR2 as SYGVKD. Unmatched junction bases numbered 7, after V lost 5 bases and J lost 2 bases. This CDR3 is built from 15 residues. As DNA, the CDR3 is TGTGCCATCAGTATAGGGACAGGGTCCCCCTACGAGCAGTACTTC. Protein: CAISIGTGSPYEQYF.

The sample holds many counts of this clonotype. The chain joins TRBV20-1 to TRBJ2-1; 10 bases are a match to TRBD2. Germline values: CDR1 DFQATT, CDR2 SNEGSKA (reference sequence). Trimming removed 0 bases from V and 5 bases from J; junction bases left unmatched: 13. The CDR3 has 18 residues. CDR3 sequence: CSAREGSGGAYKNNEQFF. The CDR3 DNA reads as TGCAGTGCTAGAGAAGGGAGCGGGGGGGCCTATAAGAACAATGAGCAGTTCTTC.

This clonotype was detected many times. This rearrangement joins TRBV12-3 or TRBV12-4 to TRBJ1-1; D might be TRBD1 (5 bases). Trimming removed 6 bases at V and 0 bases at J, with 11 bases between. CDR3 length equals 14 residues. CDR3 in DNA: TGTGCCAGCAGCTCTGGGGGGGTGAACACTGAAGCTTTCTTT. Encoded protein: CASSSGGVNTEAFF.